These T cell receptor beta chains were read from a single sample in a study of T cell changes during pregnancy in multiple sclerosis. Method: immunoSEQ multiplex PCR; TCRdb's copy keeps in-frame clones and lacks some. The sample contains fewer than 70,000 clones, roughly 89% of which appear only once. Sequencing used peripheral blood, obtained in the second trimester of pregnancy. These receptors originate from a female donor with multiple sclerosis, enrolled in a pregnancy study. Each CDR3 is given without its conserved first and last residue. Each record gives: J gene, V gene, CDR3 protein.

TRBJ1-1 | TRBV6-6 | ASLQGVAF
TRBJ1-4 | TRBV29-1 | SVNKGFDEKLF
TRBJ1-1 | TRBV5-4 | ASSASRGRTEAF
TRBJ2-7 | TRBV11-2 | ASHTRTESYEQY
TRBJ2-1 | TRBV7-3 | ASSPLAGAGYNEQF
TRBJ2-7 | TRBV25-1 | ASSELYRDRVFYEQY
TRBJ2-1 | TRBV10-1 | ASSDFGTRTDNEQF
TRBJ1-2 | TRBV2 | ASSERRVEGYT
TRBJ2-1 | TRBV29-1 | SVLASGRTFYNEQF
TRBJ1-1 | TRBV5-1 | ASSLDSRRLMNTEAF
TRBJ2-7 | TRBV11-1 | ASSRVSGTYEQY
TRBJ2-7 | TRBV7-2 | ASSPDRGSHEQY
TRBJ2-7 | TRBV5-1 | ASSSGLAGSYEQY
TRBJ2-1 | TRBV7-2 | ASSPLFGTEQF
TRBJ2-5 | TRBV9 | ASSVGVAFQETQY
TRBJ2-7 | TRBV11-2 | ASSSDSFPYEQY
TRBJ2-3 | TRBV9 | ASSVDRVAPDTQY
TRBJ2-7 | TRBV5-4 | ASSPRLAGIHEQY
TRBJ1-5 | TRBV30 | AWSGRDGYGNQPQH
TRBJ2-6 | TRBV6-4 | ASSEQGTGANVLT
TRBJ2-3 | TRBV11-2 | ASSLPFDRSSTDTQY
TRBJ2-5 | TRBV7-2 | ASSLAGGAETQY
TRBJ1-3 | TRBV19 | ASGRQGFSGNTIY
TRBJ1-2 | TRBV19 | ASSSGITFGYT
TRBJ2-3 | TRBV5-1 | ASSPGQGPSTDTQY
TRBJ2-7 | TRBV30 | AWSVQTRGRSYEQY
TRBJ2-7 | TRBV11-2 | ASSLTSGSPQVEQY
TRBJ2-1 | TRBV6-5 | ASSSIGTSGLWQF
TRBJ2-6 | TRBV27 | ASSQRAVGANVLT
TRBJ2-5 | TRBV5-6 | ASSSAGQGRETQY
TRBJ2-1 | TRBV29-1 | SVIAGGWGEQF
TRBJ1-5 | TRBV2 | ASSGDRASQPQH
TRBJ2-2 | TRBV30 | AWKDRGFTGELF
TRBJ1-1 | TRBV19 | ASSGQGGAEAF
TRBJ2-1 | TRBV5-1 | ASSARPRRQF
TRBJ1-3 | TRBV10-3 | AISGISPASSGNTIY
TRBJ1-2 | TRBV7-2 | ASSFPGTAYT
TRBJ2-1 | TRBV30 | AWNVQGVGDNEQF
TRBJ1-2 | TRBV6-5 | ASNGGTNYGYT
TRBJ1-5 | TRBV28 | ASRPGGLGNQPQH
TRBJ2-7 | TRBV5-1 | ASSSPGAGANEQY
TRBJ1-4 | TRBV4-1 | ASSQDAAGTGSEKLF
TRBJ2-1 | TRBV5-1 | ASSLGQGTNEQF
TRBJ2-1 | TRBV10-1 | ASTPGLGNNEQF
TRBJ1-5 | TRBV30 | AWSRDRGGNQPQH
TRBJ2-7 | TRBV7-9 | ASSVIGQGRISYEQY
TRBJ2-5 | TRBV5-4 | ASSLRLAATLGETQY
TRBJ1-1 | TRBV7-6 | ASSLALFQGARNTEAF
TRBJ2-7 | TRBV9 | ASSVGPDSYEQY
TRBJ1-1 | TRBV19 | ASSIDRATGTF
TRBJ2-2 | TRBV4-2 | ASRQAGEGTGELF